Presented here are 16 T cell receptor beta chains from one specimen sequenced in a study of blood T cell repertoires in COVID-19. Method: immunoSEQ multiplex PCR; TCRdb's copy keeps in-frame clones and lacks some. The sample has 200,000 to 300,000 clones, more than 85% seen once. Sequencing was performed on peripheral blood. All receptors derive from a person aged 18 to 29 with COVID-19, enrolled during active disease.

This sequence joins TRBV6-1 and TRBJ1-4; D ambiguous. The V end lost 1 base, the J end lost 0 bases, and 6 bases lay between the germline ends. The CDR3 is 15 residues long. Germline V lookup: CDR1 MNHNS, CDR2 SASEGT. The CDR3 spells CASSEGRATNEKLFF. CDR3 DNA: TGTGCCAGCAGTGAAGGAAGAGCAACTAATGAAAAACTGTTTTTT.

The rearrangement uses TRBV27 and TRBJ2-7; tentative D call: TRBD1 (6 bases). This CDR3 contains 14 residues. Trimming cost V 6 bases and J 5 bases, with 17 bases left between them. From germline, CDR1 is MNHEY and CDR2 SMNVEV (reference sequence). In DNA form, the CDR3 reads TGTGCCAGCAGCCCACAGGGAGTAGGTAACGAGCAGTACTTC. It yields the protein CASSPQGVGNEQYF.

The chain recombines TRBV3-1 (or the pseudogene TRBV3-2) with TRBJ1-5, with 7 positions matching TRBD1. The CDR3 length is 13 residues. Germline CDR1 and CDR2: LGHDT and YNNKEL (reference sequence). Trimming at V came to 3 bases and at J to 11 bases, leaving 7 bases not matched to a gene. CDR3 loop: CASSQGTDGSQHF. In DNA, the CDR3 is TGTGCCAGCAGCCAGGGGACAGACGGGTCCCAGCATTTT.

V gene TRBV25-1 combines with J gene TRBJ1-2, with 7 bases aligning to TRBD1. The germline V gene has CDR1 MGHDK and CDR2 SYGVNS. This CDR3 is 17 amino acids long. V dropped 1 base and J dropped 6; count of bases not matched to a gene: 14. This CDR3 reads CASSESGGSLEAHGYTF. Here the CDR3 DNA reads TGTGCCAGCAGTGAATCAGGGGGGAGCCTCGAGGCACATGGCTACACCTTC.

The gene calls are TRBV7-6 and TRBJ2-3; 7 bases line up with TRBD2. The trim removed 1 base at V and 2 bases at J, leaving 6 bases unmatched. This CDR3 has 16 amino acids. Germline lookup yields CDR1 SGHVS and CDR2 FNYEAQ. CDR3 DNA sequence: TGTGCCAGCAGCTTAGGACTAGCCTTTACCACAGATACGCAGTATTTT. Protein product: CASSLGLAFTTDTQYF.

The CDR3 here is CASSLSPGGNYGYTF. CDR3 DNA sequence: TGTGCCAGCAGTTTATCCCCGGGGGGAAACTATGGCTACACCTTC. The chain combines TRBV27 with TRBJ1-2; a weak D match, TRBD1 (5 bases). Germline CDR1 reads MNHEY; CDR2 reads SMNVEV (reference sequence). The ends were cut back, 0 bases at V and 2 bases at J, with 10 bases in the middle. The CDR3 sequence is 15 residues long.

V usage is TRBV7-8 and J usage is TRBJ1-2; TRBD1 might be the D (6 bases). V was trimmed by 7 bases and J by 6 bases, leaving 27 bases between them. The CDR3 has 17 residues. Germline V lookup: CDR1 SGHVS, CDR2 FQNEAQ. The CDR3 DNA sequence: TGTGCCAGCATCAAAGGCAGGGGCAGTATAAGCTGGAATGGCTACACCTTC. It codes for CASIKGRGSISWNGYTF. The full variable domain, completed using reference TRBV7-8 and TRBJ1-2, is GAGVSQSPRYKVAKRGQDVALRCDPISGHVSLFWYQQALGQGPEFLTYFQNEAQLDKSGLPSDRFFAERPEGSVSTLKIQRTQQEDSAVYLCASIKGRGSISWNGYTFGSGTRLTVV.

The chain links TRBV5-8 to TRBJ2-7, with a weak D call TRBD2 (5 bases). The V gene lost 4 bases and the J gene lost 3 bases, with 14 bases spanning the gap. Looked up from germline, CDR1 is SGHTS and CDR2 is YDEGEE. The CDR3 runs 14 residues. CDR3 bases: TGTGCCAGCAGCAGGGAGAGGGCTGGCTACGAGCAGTACTTC. Amino acid sequence: CASSRERAGYEQYF.

The chain links TRBV27 to TRBJ1-2, with D hard to call. The CDR3 consists of 13 residues. The germline V gene encodes CDR1 MNHEY and CDR2 SMNVEV (reference sequence). Trimming took off 3 bases at V and 4 bases at J, with 9 bases between the two ends. This CDR3 is CASSFAQFYGYTF. The CDR3 coding sequence is TGTGCCAGCAGTTTCGCACAGTTCTATGGCTACACCTTC.

The V and J genes are TRBV6-5 and TRBJ2-7; D unclear. Trimming shortened V by 6 bases and J by 0 bases, and 9 bases separated the two germline ends. CDR3 length: 13 amino acids. In germline, CDR1 is MNHEY, CDR2 SVGAGI. In DNA, the CDR3 is TGTGCCAGCAGCTCGGGTTTCTCCTACGAGCAGTACTTC. Protein: CASSSGFSYEQYF.

This CDR3 reads CASSERVGASGANVLTF. The DNA for the CDR3 is TGTGCCAGCAGTGAACGGGTCGGAGCCTCTGGGGCCAACGTCCTGACTTTC. The J gene is TRBJ2-6, the V gene TRBV6-1; D gene ambiguous. V gave up 2 bases and J gave up 0 bases, with 11 bases separating them. The CDR3 totals 17 residues. Germline CDR1 is MNHNS and CDR2 is SASEGT.

The chain is built from TRBV3-1 (or the pseudogene TRBV3-2) and TRBJ2-7; 16 bases fit TRBD2. The CDR3 covers 19 residues. Germline CDR1 is LGHDT and CDR2 is YNNKEL (reference sequence). V lost 3 bases to trimming and J lost 4 bases; unmatched junction nucleotides: 12. The CDR3 DNA reads as TGTGCCAGCAGCCAGACGGGACTAGCGGGAGGGCCGAGTAGATACGAGCAGTACTTC. Encoded protein: CASSQTGLAGGPSRYEQYF.

The rearrangement joins TRBV30 to TRBJ2-1; D perhaps matches TRBD1 (5 bases). V shed 3 bases and J shed 1 base, with 13 bases lying between them. In germline, CDR1 is GTSNPN, CDR2 SVGIG (reference sequence). The CDR3 is made up of 15 amino acids. CDR3 sequence: CAWRKRQKSYNEQFF. The CDR3 region has the DNA TGTGCCTGGAGGAAAAGACAGAAGTCCTACAATGAGCAGTTCTTC.

The genes are TRBV7-2 and TRBJ1-2; TRBD1 matches at 9 bases. CDR3 length equals 17 residues. The germline V gene encodes CDR1 SGHTA and CDR2 FQGNSA. V lost 2 bases, J lost 4 bases, and 11 bases stayed unmatched. The CDR3 nucleotides read TGTGCCAGCAGCTTACCTACAGGGGGCCAAAGGGGCTATGGCTACACCTTC. This translates into CASSLPTGGQRGYGYTF.

The rearrangement uses TRBV5-1 and TRBJ1-2, with a possible D match to TRBD1 (6 bases). Trimming pared 2 bases from V and 6 bases from J, leaving 23 bases between. CDR1 is SGHRS, CDR2 YFSETQ, per germline. The CDR3 loop spans 17 amino acids. As DNA, the CDR3 is TGCGCCAGCAGCTTAGGAGACGCCGGGACACTAATTAATGGCTACACCTTC. Its translation is CASSLGDAGTLINGYTF.

V and J are TRBV19 and TRBJ1-4; D remains ambiguous. From germline, CDR1 is LNHDA and CDR2 SQIVND (reference sequence). The CDR3 sequence is 12 residues long. The V end lost 3 bases, the J end lost 12 bases, and 11 bases lay between the germline ends. CDR3 loop: CASSIGQRELFF. In DNA form, the CDR3 reads TGTGCCAGTAGTATCGGGCAGCGGGAACTGTTTTTT.